The 20 T cell receptor beta chains given below trace back to one sample, sequenced in a study of OX40 agonist ivuxolimab in advanced cancers. Produced via immunoSEQ multiplex PCR; TCRdb's table is partial and in-frame only. The repertoire holds about 84,000 clones, with roughly 90% as singletons. Sequenced material: CD4+ or CD8+ T cells sorted from blood, taken in a trial of the OX40 agonist ivuxolimab. The source of these receptors is an adult with an advanced solid tumor such as melanoma, head and neck, liver or kidney cancer.

The chain combines TRBV29-1 with TRBJ1-1; possibly TRBD1 for D (5 bases). Germline V gene data show CDR1 as SQVTM and CDR2 as ANQGSEA. Trimming took 4 bases from V and 6 from J, leaving 9 bases between them. This CDR3 is built from 11 residues. This CDR3 is CSVAQGPEAFF. CDR3 coding DNA: TGCAGCGTTGCGCAGGGACCTGAAGCTTTCTTT. Together with reference TRBV29-1 and TRBJ1-1, the CDR3 gives the full variable domain: SAVISQKPSRDICQRGTSLTIQCQVDSQVTMMFWYRQQPGQSLTLIATANQGSEATYESGFVIDKFPISRPNLTFSTLTVSNMSPEDSSIYLCSVAQGPEAFFGQGTRLTVV.

This chain joins TRBV29-1 and TRBJ2-1; 9 bases map to TRBD1. The CDR3 totals 16 residues. CDR1 is SQVTM, CDR2 ANQGSEA, per germline. The J segment lost 4 bases and the V segment lost 6 bases, leaving 13 bases of the junction unmatched. The CDR3 DNA follows: TGCAGCGTCGGTCTAGATGGACAGGGGTATTACAATGAGCAGTTCTTC. It is translated as CSVGLDGQGYYNEQFF.

This rearrangement joins TRBV6-6 to TRBJ2-7, with D possibly TRBD2 on 6 matching bases. The V end lost 6 bases, the J end lost 1 base, and 13 bases lay between the germline ends. The CDR3 runs 14 residues. The V gene's germline CDR1 is MNHNY and CDR2 SVGAGI (reference sequence). CDR3 amino acids: CASRPGGASYEQYF. DNA for the CDR3: TGTGCCAGCAGACCCGGGGGAGCTTCCTACGAGCAGTACTTC.

The chain is built from TRBV19 and TRBJ1-2; 7 positions match TRBD1. Germline V gives CDR1 LNHDA, CDR2 SQIVND (reference sequence). The CDR3 is made up of 16 amino acids. Trimming took 9 bases from V and 2 from J; bases not matched to a gene: 15. CDR3 DNA sequence: TGTGCCAGCCTCTCCCGAAGGGGACAGCTAAACTATGGCTACACCTTC. Translation: CASLSRRGQLNYGYTF.

V and J are TRBV6-6 and TRBJ2-7; 11 bases line up with TRBD1. Germline CDR1 MNHNY, CDR2 SVGAGI (reference sequence). With 5 bases clipped from V and 3 bases from J, the junction kept 6 bases outside the gene matches. This CDR3 comprises 15 residues. The CDR3 DNA reads as TGTGCCAGCAGTCAAGGACAGGGGGCGGGCTACGAGCAGTACTTC. Translating it yields CASSQGQGAGYEQYF.

The rearrangement joins TRBV5-1 to TRBJ2-5; a possible D gene is TRBD2 (5 bases). Germline-derived CDR1 and CDR2 are SGHRS and YFSETQ. CDR3 length: 13 residues. The V gene lost 1 base and the J gene lost 2 bases, with 6 bases spanning the gap. The CDR3: CASSLRDQETQYF. The CDR3 nucleotides read TGCGCCAGCAGCTTGCGGGATCAAGAGACCCAGTACTTC.

V is TRBV5-1 and J is TRBJ2-2, with D possibly being TRBD1 or TRBD2 (5 bases each). V lost 6 bases to trimming and J lost 5 bases, with 17 bases between them. The length of the CDR3 is 15 residues. Germline CDR1 and CDR2: SGHRS and YFSETQ. In DNA, the CDR3 is TGCGCCAGCAAGTATGGTGGGGGTAGAACCGGGGAGCTGTTTTTT. Translated, it gives CASKYGGGRTGELFF.

V usage is TRBV2 and J usage is TRBJ1-1, with D perhaps TRBD1 (5 bases). Germline V gene data show CDR1 as SNHLY and CDR2 as FYNNEI. The CDR3 is made up of 13 amino acids. V was trimmed by 7 bases and J by 1 base, leaving 10 bases between them. CDR3 sequence (DNA): TGTGCCAGCATTAGTGACAGGAACACTGAAGCTTTCTTT. This translates into CASISDRNTEAFF.

This clone occurred a few times. The chain employs TRBV11-3 and TRBJ1-1; no firm D call. Trimming removed 1 base at V and 1 base at J, with 7 bases between. The CDR3 runs 14 residues. Per germline, CDR1 SGHNT and CDR2 YENEEA. CDR3 amino acids: CASSLGSGNTEAFF. The CDR3, as DNA: TGTGCCAGCAGCTTAGGGTCGGGGAACACTGAAGCTTTCTTT. Full variable domain (remainder filled in from reference TRBV11-3 and TRBJ1-1): EAGVVQSPRYKIIEKKQPVAFWCNPISGHNTLYWYLQNLGQGPELLIRYENEEAVDDSQLPKDRFSAERLKGVDSTLKIQPAELGDSAVYLCASSLGSGNTEAFFGQGTRLTVV.

The chain couples TRBV27 to TRBJ2-7; 10 nucleotides align to TRBD1. The CDR3 length is 17 residues. Trimming took 2 bases from V and 4 from J; bases not matched to a gene: 11. The germline V gene has CDR1 MNHEY and CDR2 SMNVEV (reference sequence). DNA of the CDR3: TGTGCCAGCAGTTTAACCCTCCTGGGACAGGGGACGTACGAGCAGTACTTC. Residues: CASSLTLLGQGTYEQYF.

The V gene is TRBV7-9, the J gene TRBJ2-1, with TRBD2 matching over 11 bases. CDR3 length: 16 amino acids. V lost 8 bases to trimming and J lost 4 bases; unmatched junction nucleotides: 10. Germline assignment: CDR1 SEHNR and CDR2 FQNEAQ (reference sequence). CDR3 nucleotides: TGTGCCAGCGGAAGTTCCGGGACTAGCGGATACAATGAGCAGTTCTTC. It is translated as CASGSSGTSGYNEQFF.

The chain employs TRBV5-1 and TRBJ2-7; a weak D match, TRBD1 (6 bases). The V and J ends lost 5 bases and 3 bases respectively, with 12 bases between them. Germline CDR1 SGHRS, CDR2 YFSETQ. The CDR3 totals 13 residues. CDR3 loop: CASRATGSYEQYF. CDR3 nucleotides: TGCGCCAGCAGAGCTACAGGGAGCTACGAGCAGTACTTC.

This clone was recorded only once. The CDR3 sequence is CAWSVRVEETQYF. DNA of the CDR3: TGTGCCTGGAGTGTACGAGTCGAAGAGACCCAGTACTTC. The rearrangement uses TRBV30 and TRBJ2-5; D not resolved. The germline V gene encodes CDR1 GTSNPN and CDR2 SVGIG (reference sequence). The germline V and J ends were trimmed by 0 bases and 3 bases, with 8 bases remaining between them. This CDR3 has 13 amino acids. Combining the CDR3 with reference TRBV30 and TRBJ2-5 gives the whole variable domain SQTIHQWPATLVQPVGSPLSLECTVEGTSNPNLYWYRQAAGRGLQLLFYSVGIGQISSEVPQNLSASRPQDRQFILSSKKLLLSDSGFYLCAWSVRVEETQYFGPGTRLLVL.

The chain couples TRBV30 to TRBJ1-3; D is undetermined. The V gene's germline CDR1 is GTSNPN and CDR2 SVGIG (reference sequence). The CDR3 length is 15 residues. Trimming shortened V by 5 bases and J by 0 bases, and 14 bases separated the two germline ends. This CDR3 is CAWDTNPLSGNTIYF. For the CDR3, the DNA is TGTGCCTGGGACACCAATCCCCTCTCTGGAAACACCATATATTTT.

The rearrangement joins TRBV9 to TRBJ2-3, with 7 bases fitting TRBD1. CDR3 length equals 15 residues. CDR1 is SGDLS, CDR2 YYNGEE, per germline. Trimming cost V 0 bases and J 6 bases; bases outside gene matches: 7. The CDR3, as DNA: TGTGCCAGCAGCGTAGAAGGGGGCAGGGGTGATACGCAGTATTTT. It yields the protein CASSVEGGRGDTQYF. Filled out from reference TRBV9 and TRBJ2-3, the complete variable domain reads DSGVTQTPKHLITATGQRVTLRCSPRSGDLSVYWYQQSLDQGLQFLIQYYNGEERAKGNILERFSAQQFPDLHSELNLSSLELGDSALYFCASSVEGGRGDTQYFGPGTRLTVL.

V gene TRBV19 combines with J gene TRBJ2-7, with D possibly being TRBD1 or TRBD2 (5 bases each). This CDR3 has 15 amino acids. Germline CDR1 reads LNHDA; CDR2 reads SQIVND (reference sequence). The V end lost 4 bases, the J end lost 7 bases, and 20 bases lay between the germline ends. Here the CDR3 DNA reads TGTGCCAGTAGTACCCGGGACGGGACCCTGGGTGAGCAGTACTTC. It yields the protein CASSTRDGTLGEQYF.

The chain's CDR3 is CASSTATTGELFF. CDR3 bases: TGTGCCAGCAGCACAGCTACCACCGGGGAGCTGTTTTTT. The J gene is TRBJ2-2, the V gene TRBV7-9; D remains unclear. This CDR3 comprises 13 residues. The germline CDR1 and CDR2 sequences are SEHNR and FQNEAQ (reference sequence). Trimming cost V 5 bases and J 4 bases, with 8 bases left between them.

Here the CDR3 DNA reads TGTGCCAGCAGTTACAGCAGCTCCTACGAGCAGTACTTC. It specifies CASSYSSSYEQYF. The chain links TRBV6-5 to TRBJ2-7; D is ambiguous. CDR1 and CDR2 (germline): MNHEY, SVGAGI. Deletions cut 2 bases from V and 0 bases from J, with 5 bases between. The CDR3 has 13 amino acids.

The V gene is TRBV5-4, the J gene TRBJ1-5; D gene uncertain. The germline gives CDR1 SGHNT, CDR2 YYREEE (reference sequence). CDR3 length: 12 residues. V lost 0 bases and J lost 7, with 5 bases in between. CDR3 loop: CASSLDAQPQHF. The CDR3 DNA follows: TGTGCCAGCAGCTTGGATGCCCAGCCCCAGCATTTT.

V is TRBV5-1 and J is TRBJ1-1; D ambiguous. Germline V CDR1 and CDR2: SGHRS, YFSETQ. V lost 4 bases and J lost 0, with 13 bases in between. The CDR3 covers 15 residues. The chain's CDR3 is CASSVWDFVNTEAFF. The CDR3, as DNA: TGCGCCAGCAGCGTTTGGGATTTTGTGAACACTGAAGCTTTCTTT.